Listed here is a single T cell receptor (beta chain). The data stem from a study of blood T cell repertoires in COVID-19. The CDR3 has 16 residues. Profiled with immunoSEQ multiplex PCR; TCRdb holds only in-frame clones, not every one. The sample shows approximately 70,000 clones, approximately 88% of them seen only once. The chain combines TRBV21-1 with TRBJ1-6. TRBV21-1 has pseudogene status. Material: peripheral blood. This sequence was found in a man older than 75 with active or convalescent COVID-19. CDR3: CASSTSGIGNNSPLHF. The CDR3 coding sequence is TGTGCCAGCAGCACTTCGGGGATTGGAAATAATTCACCCCTCCACTTT.